The 21 T cell receptor beta chains below come from one sample, sequenced in a study of blood T cells in healthy people across ages. With a J-beta primer mix and a sample-barcoded 5' primer, a second PCR ran roughly 6 to 11 cycles. TCRdb reprocessed the 5' RACE reads via MiXCR and lists one record per CDR3 protein. The table shows about 720,000 distinct CDR3 sequences, with about a fifth occurring only once. Sequencing input: blood. These receptors were taken from a man between 65 and 79 years old in good health.

The J gene is TRBJ2-6, the V gene TRBV5-5, with unresolved D. The CDR3 spans 14 residues. Germline lookup yields CDR1 SGHKS and CDR2 YYEKEE (reference sequence). V was shortened by 5 bases and J by 1 base, with 7 bases between the two germline ends. CDR3 DNA: TGTGCCAGCAGTCACACATCTGGGGCCAACGTCCTGACTTTC. This sequence encodes CASSHTSGANVLTF.

The J gene is TRBJ2-7, the V gene TRBV7-2, with TRBD2 matching 14 bases. CDR3 length: 16 amino acids. Germline loops: CDR1 SGHTA, CDR2 FQGNSA. The junction had 10 bases not matched to a gene; V was cut back by 5 bases and J by 7 bases. The chain's CDR3 is CASSLDGLAGGREQYV. The DNA for the CDR3 is TGTGCCAGCAGCCTGGATGGACTAGCGGGAGGTAGGGAGCAGTACGTC.

This clonotype came up a few times. The genes are TRBV5-1 and TRBJ1-1; D call uncertain. V shed 4 bases and J shed 7 bases, with 14 bases lying between them. Germline CDR1 reads SGHRS; CDR2 reads YFSETQ. The CDR3 sequence is 13 residues long. CDR3 in amino acids: CASSPEGPGEAFF. The DNA of the CDR3 is TGCGCCAGCAGCCCCGAGGGTCCAGGTGAAGCTTTCTTT.

This clonotype has a count of ten or more. V usage is TRBV12-3 or TRBV12-4 and J usage is TRBJ2-1, with 7 bases aligning to TRBD2. This CDR3 has 14 amino acids. Trimming took 6 bases from V and 9 from J; bases not matched to a gene: 11. Written as DNA, the CDR3 is TGTGCCAGCAGACAAGGGACTACCTTTTCTGAGCAGTTCTTC. Protein: CASRQGTTFSEQFF.

The chain employs TRBV5-1 and TRBJ2-5; possibly TRBD1 or TRBD2 for D (5 bases each). The CDR3 is 13 residues long. V lost 4 bases and J 5 bases, leaving 12 bases between the germline ends. CDR1 and CDR2 (germline): SGHRS, YFSETQ. The CDR3 here is CASSPGPTETQYF. Here the CDR3 DNA reads TGCGCCAGCAGCCCGGGACCCACCGAGACCCAGTACTTC.

This clonotype has just a few counts. CDR3 region: CASSLSGLGSSEQFF. DNA for the CDR3: TGCGCCAGCAGCCTAAGCGGACTAGGTAGCAGTGAGCAGTTCTTC. The chain carries TRBV4-3 and TRBJ2-1; 7 bases align to TRBD2. Germline trimming cut 4 bases from V and 9 bases from J; bases unmatched to any gene: 12. Germline values: CDR1 LGHNA, CDR2 YSLEER. The CDR3 is 15 amino acids.

The chain links TRBV27 to TRBJ2-3; TRBD2 might be the D (5 bases). CDR1 is MNHEY and CDR2 is SMNVEV in the germline V gene (reference sequence). Trimming left V 7 bases short and J 2 bases short, with 22 bases between. The CDR3 extends over 17 amino acids. The DNA for the CDR3 is TGTGCCAGCACAAATAACCCCGCGGGCAGATCCACAGATACGCAGTATTTT. This sequence encodes CASTNNPAGRSTDTQYF.

The rearrangement links TRBV24-1 to TRBJ2-3; 10 bases are shared with TRBD2. The V gene's germline CDR1 is KGHDR and CDR2 SFDVKD. J was trimmed by 1 base and V by 4 bases; bases with no gene match: 13. The CDR3 covers 19 residues. The CDR3 here is CATSDTLAGEGFGTDTQYF. In DNA, the CDR3 is TGTGCCACCAGTGACACTCTAGCGGGAGAGGGGTTTGGCACAGATACGCAGTATTTT.

The chain joins TRBV4-3 to TRBJ2-1; no reliable D call. V lost 4 bases and J lost 9, with 10 bases in between. The CDR3 length is 12 residues. Germline CDR1 LGHNA, CDR2 YSLEER. CDR3 sequence reads: CASSPRWGEQFF. The CDR3 DNA sequence: TGCGCCAGCAGCCCGCGATGGGGTGAGCAGTTCTTC.

The V call is TRBV28, the J call TRBJ2-5; perhaps D is TRBD1 or TRBD2 (5 bases each). The DNA end favors TRBJ2-7, so the J call may be wrong. CDR3 length: 13 amino acids. Germline assignment: CDR1 MDHEN and CDR2 SYDVKM. The CDR3 DNA reads as TGTGCCAGCAGTTTACTGGGGGCCTACGAGCAGTACTTC. This codes for CASSLLGAYEQYF.

This clonotype was seen at least ten times. The chain uses TRBV12-3 or TRBV12-4 and TRBJ2-7; D might be TRBD1 or TRBD2, each matching 6 bases. This CDR3 comprises 15 residues. The V and J ends lost 6 bases and 3 bases respectively, with 18 bases between them. The DNA for the CDR3 is TGTGCCAGCAGCCCCGGAGGGGGACGGAACTACGAGCAGTACTTC. Amino acid sequence: CASSPGGGRNYEQYF.

The V and J genes are TRBV14 and TRBJ2-3; D is perhaps TRBD2 (7 bases). The ends were cut back, 0 bases at V and 4 bases at J, with 11 bases in the middle. This CDR3 is 15 amino acids long. Germline loops: CDR1 SGHDN, CDR2 FVKESK. DNA for the CDR3: TGTGCCAGCAGCCAAGAAAGGGGGAGGGCAGATACGCAGTATTTT. It is translated as CASSQERGRADTQYF.

This chain links TRBV3-1 with TRBJ1-2; D perhaps matches TRBD1 (5 bases). V lost 4 bases to trimming and J lost 8 bases, with 11 bases between them. Germline CDR1 LGHDT, CDR2 YNNKEL (reference sequence). The CDR3 is 12 amino acids. Here the CDR3 DNA reads TGTGCCAGCAGCCCTGAGGGGAAGGGCTACACCTTC. Translated: CASSPEGKGYTF.

This rearrangement joins TRBV20-1 to TRBJ2-3; D uncertain. V was shortened by 1 base and J by 5 bases, with 16 bases between the two germline ends. CDR3 length equals 15 residues. Looked up from germline, CDR1 is DFQATT and CDR2 is SNEGSKA (reference sequence). In DNA form, the CDR3 reads TGCAGTGCTAGAGTATTTAGTGGAAGTGGAGATACGCAGTATTTT. Its protein is CSARVFSGSGDTQYF.

V and J are TRBV6-5 and TRBJ1-2, with 10 bases lining up with TRBD1. The CDR3 contains 13 residues. Trimming at V came to 9 bases and at J to 4 bases, leaving 5 bases not matched to a gene. The germline V gene encodes CDR1 MNHEY and CDR2 SVGAGI. The CDR3 DNA reads TGTGCCAGTGGACGGGACAGGGGCTATGGCTACACCTTC. It encodes CASGRDRGYGYTF.

This chain joins TRBV12-3 or TRBV12-4 and TRBJ2-7; D possibly corresponds to TRBD1 (7 bases). V was clipped by 6 bases and J by 6 bases, with 18 bases between them. CDR3 length equals 14 residues. The CDR3: CASSPTTGRSEQYF. The CDR3 DNA follows: TGTGCCAGCAGCCCAACGACAGGGAGGAGCGAGCAGTACTTC.

The V call is TRBV12-3 or TRBV12-4, the J call TRBJ1-3; D is ambiguous. Trimming took off 8 bases at V and 2 bases at J, with 10 bases between the two ends. This CDR3 region has 13 residues. The CDR3, as DNA: TGTGCCAGCGGATGGCGGGCTGGAAACACCATATATTTT. Residues: CASGWRAGNTIYF.

The chain recombines TRBV6-2 or TRBV6-3 with TRBJ1-2; D remains unclear. V shed 0 bases and J shed 8 bases, with 10 bases lying between them. The CDR3 consists of 13 residues. Germline lookup yields CDR1 MNHEY and CDR2 SVGEGT. The CDR3 sequence: CASSYSHGEGYTF. The CDR3 nucleotides read TGTGCCAGCAGTTACTCGCACGGGGAAGGCTACACCTTC.

The chain uses TRBV29-1 and TRBJ2-1; a weak D match, TRBD2 (6 bases). CDR1 and CDR2 (germline): SQVTM, ANQGSEA. The ends were cut back, 8 bases at V and 9 bases at J, with 14 bases in the middle. The CDR3 runs to 11 residues. As DNA, the CDR3 is TGCAGCTCCTCCGGGAGAAGTGAGCAGTTCTTC. This sequence encodes CSSSGRSEQFF.

In its sample, this clonotype was seen a few times. The chain uses TRBV6-6 and TRBJ1-1; D is uncertain. Looked up from germline, CDR1 is MNHNY and CDR2 is SVGAGI (reference sequence). V lost 3 bases and J lost 5, with 13 bases in between. CDR3 size: 14 residues. The chain's CDR3 is CASSYDEGRTEAFF. As DNA, the CDR3 is TGTGCCAGCAGTTATGATGAGGGTCGAACTGAAGCTTTCTTT.

This clonotype was counted only a few times. J is TRBJ2-1 and V is TRBV5-5; 8 bases fit TRBD2. V lost 3 bases and J lost 1; bases outside the gene matches: 6. The CDR3 extends over 16 amino acids. Per germline, CDR1 SGHKS and CDR2 YYEKEE (reference sequence). The CDR3: CASSSKAGGSYNEQFF. The CDR3 DNA reads TGTGCCAGCAGCTCCAAGGCGGGGGGATCCTACAATGAGCAGTTCTTC.